The 9 T cell receptor beta chains below come from one sample, sequenced in a study of blood T cells in healthy people across ages. The use of a sample-barcoded 5' primer and a J-beta primer mix characterized a second PCR of about 7 to 12 cycles. Using its own MiXCR run on the 5' RACE reads, TCRdb lists one record per CDR3 protein. Of some 860,000 distinct CDR3 sequences in the sample, 45% to 70% were seen once. Sequencing was performed on blood. All receptors derive from a man between 35 and 55 years old in good health.

The chain links TRBV7-9 to TRBJ2-7; TRBD2 might be the D (5 bases). V shed 2 bases and J shed 3 bases, with 8 bases lying between them. The CDR3 spans 13 residues. Germline-derived CDR1 and CDR2 are SEHNR and FQNEAQ (reference sequence). CDR3 in amino acids: CASSLNSGYEQYF. CDR3 sequence (DNA): TGTGCCAGCAGCTTAAACAGCGGCTACGAGCAGTACTTC. The whole variable domain, filled in from reference TRBV7-9 and TRBJ2-7, reads DTGVSQNPRHKITKRGQNVTFRCDPISEHNRLYWYRQTLGQGPEFLTYFQNEAQLEKSRLLSDRFSAERPKGSFSTLEIQRTEQGDSAMYLCASSLNSGYEQYFGPGTRLTVT.

The rearrangement joins TRBV11-2 to TRBJ2-1; maybe TRBD2 (5 bases). The CDR3 contains 16 residues. V was clipped by 5 bases and J by 5 bases, with 19 bases between them. Looked up from germline, CDR1 is SGHAT and CDR2 is FQNNGV. This chain's CDR3 is CASSPRGREAHNEQFF. The CDR3, as DNA: TGTGCCAGCAGCCCCCGCGGACGGGAAGCACACAATGAGCAGTTCTTC.

The rearrangement links TRBV27 to TRBJ2-5, with a possible D match to TRBD1 (6 bases). Germline V gene lookup returns CDR1 MNHEY and CDR2 SMNVEV (reference sequence). Trimming removed 2 bases from V and 4 bases from J, with 14 bases in between. The CDR3 contains 15 residues. The CDR3 is CASSLAGTRPETQYF. The CDR3 nucleotides read TGTGCCAGCAGTTTAGCAGGGACACGACCAGAGACCCAGTACTTC.

The CDR3 protein is CASSPSGQSGANVLTF. The CDR3 DNA follows: TGCGCCAGCAGCCCTTCCGGACAGTCTGGGGCCAACGTCCTGACTTTC. V is TRBV5-1 and J is TRBJ2-6, with D perhaps TRBD1 (6 bases). The V gene's germline CDR1 is SGHRS and CDR2 YFSETQ. CDR3 length: 16 residues. The V and J ends lost 4 bases and 1 base respectively, with 12 bases between them.

The genes are TRBV12-3 or TRBV12-4 and TRBJ2-5; 7 positions match TRBD2. The DNA end favors TRBJ2-1, so the J call may be wrong. The CDR3 sequence is 15 residues long. The CDR3, as DNA: TGTGCCAGCAGTTTACTCCACCGGGGGGAAAAGACCCAGTTCTTC. Protein: CASSLLHRGEKTQFF.

The chain combines TRBV5-5 with TRBJ2-6, with 8 bases that match TRBD1. V gave up 0 bases and J gave up 4 bases; unmatched junction bases: 6. The CDR3 is 17 residues long. From germline, CDR1 is SGHKS and CDR2 YYEKEE (reference sequence). CDR3 loop: CASSLAGTGTGANVLTF. CDR3 nucleotides: TGTGCCAGCAGCTTGGCCGGGACAGGAACAGGGGCCAACGTCCTGACTTTC.

Only a few counts were recorded for this clonotype. The J gene is TRBJ2-4, the V gene TRBV20-1, with 10 positions matching TRBD2. This CDR3 region has 14 residues. The ends lost 2 bases at V and 7 bases at J; junction bases unmatched: 5. Germline V gene sequence: CDR1 DFQATT, CDR2 SNEGSKA (reference sequence). The DNA for the CDR3 is TGCAGTGCTAGACGCAGCGGGAGGGGGAACATTCAGTACTTC. Its translation is CSARRSGRGNIQYF.

CDR3 DNA: TGCAGTGTTACAGGGGGCGTGGGTCAGCCCCAGCATTTT. It specifies CSVTGGVGQPQHF. V is TRBV20-1 and J is TRBJ1-5; 9 bases match TRBD1. The CDR3 has 13 residues. V dropped 7 bases and J dropped 6; count of bases not matched to a gene: 7. Germline V gene lookup returns CDR1 DFQATT and CDR2 SNEGSKA (reference sequence).

V usage is TRBV7-3 and J usage is TRBJ2-1, with D possibly matching TRBD2 (5 bases). The CDR3 extends over 16 amino acids. Germline values: CDR1 SGHTA, CDR2 FQGTGA. Trimming took off 3 bases at V and 7 bases at J, with 19 bases between the two ends. CDR3 DNA sequence: TGTGCCAGCAGCTTTCGGACTCGGCCTACCTCAAATGAGCAGTTCTTC. Translated: CASSFRTRPTSNEQFF.